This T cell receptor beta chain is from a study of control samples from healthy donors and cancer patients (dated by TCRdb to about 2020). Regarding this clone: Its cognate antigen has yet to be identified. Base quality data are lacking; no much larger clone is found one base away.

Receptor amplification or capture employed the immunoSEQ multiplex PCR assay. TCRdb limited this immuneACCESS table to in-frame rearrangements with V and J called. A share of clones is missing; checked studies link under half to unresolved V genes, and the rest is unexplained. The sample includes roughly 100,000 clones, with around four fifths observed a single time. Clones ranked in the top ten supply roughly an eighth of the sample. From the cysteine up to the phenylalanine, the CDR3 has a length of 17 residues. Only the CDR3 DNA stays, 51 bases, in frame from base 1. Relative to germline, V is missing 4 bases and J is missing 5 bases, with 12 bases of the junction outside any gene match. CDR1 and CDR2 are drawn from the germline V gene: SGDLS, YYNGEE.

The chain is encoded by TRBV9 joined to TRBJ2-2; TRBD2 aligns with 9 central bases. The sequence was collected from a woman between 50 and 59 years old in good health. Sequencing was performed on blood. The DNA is TGTGCCAGCAGCATTACTCGCGGGGGGGCCAGGACCGGGGAGCTGTTTTTT. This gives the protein CASSITRGGARTGELFF.